This TCR beta chain was retrieved from a study of blood T cell repertoires in COVID-19. The V end lost 4 bases, the J end lost 3 bases, and 7 bases lay between the germline ends. CDR1 and CDR2 (germline): SGHAT, FQNNGV. The CDR3 extends over 13 amino acids. Method: immunoSEQ multiplex PCR; TCRdb's copy keeps in-frame clones and lacks some. The sample lists about 89,000 clones, around three quarters seen once, with less than 20% in the top ten. This sequence was found in a woman at least 80 years old with acute or convalescent COVID-19. The chain links TRBV11-2 to TRBJ2-1; no clear D gene. The sequenced material came from peripheral blood. The CDR3 here is CASSSAVYNEQFF. As DNA, the CDR3 is TGTGCCAGCAGCTCCGCGGTCTACAATGAGCAGTTCTTC.